A selection of T cell receptor beta chains follows, all from one sample in a study of cytomegalovirus exposure and HLA in healthy donors. Sequencing used immunoSEQ multiplex PCR; TCRdb keeps in-frame clones, though not all of them. The sample shows roughly 250,000 clones, roughly two thirds of them seen only once. Sequences were obtained from PBMCs. These receptors came from a female donor in good health and CMV-seronegative. CDR3s include the opening cysteine and the closing phenylalanine or tryptophan. A D gene is named only where the DNA matches it firmly. Size is stated for part of the rows, as once, few or many counts, or as a class when the clone is expanded.

clone size: .; J gene: TRBJ1-2; V gene: TRBV19; D gene: .; CDR3 DNA: TGTGCCAGTAGTATCGGGACCGCGGGAGGCTACACCTTC; CDR3 protein: CASSIGTAGGYTF
clone size: .; J gene: TRBJ2-7; V gene: TRBV19; D gene: TRBD2; CDR3 DNA: TGTGCCAGTAGTATCAGACTAGCAGGAGGGGAGCAGTACTTC; CDR3 protein: CASSIRLAGGEQYF
clone size: .; J gene: TRBJ2-2; V gene: TRBV10-3; D gene: .; CDR3 DNA: TGTGCCATCAGGCAAGCGGCAACGAACACCGGGGAGCTGTTTTTT; CDR3 protein: CAIRQAATNTGELFF
clone size: few; J gene: TRBJ2-5; V gene: TRBV2; D gene: TRBD2; CDR3 DNA: TGTGCCAGCAGCGTGTTGGGGGGGGACCAAGAGACCCAGTACTTC; CDR3 protein: CASSVLGGDQETQYF
clone size: .; J gene: TRBJ2-1; V gene: TRBV7-9; D gene: .; CDR3 DNA: TGTGCCAGCAGCCCGACGGGATCCCTTCCTGATGAGCAGTTCTTC; CDR3 protein: CASSPTGSLPDEQFF
clone size: .; J gene: TRBJ2-1; V gene: TRBV7-9; D gene: .; CDR3 DNA: TGTGCCAGCAGCCCCGCTCCGGGGGACAGCGGTTCCAATGAGCAGTTCTTC; CDR3 protein: CASSPAPGDSGSNEQFF
clone size: .; J gene: TRBJ2-1; V gene: TRBV7-4; D gene: .; CDR3 DNA: TGTGCCAGCAGCTTAGGCTGCTACTCCTACAATGAGCAGTTCTTC; CDR3 protein: CASSLGCYSYNEQFF
clone size: .; J gene: TRBJ1-2; V gene: TRBV5-1; D gene: TRBD1; CDR3 DNA: TGCGCCAGCAGCTTCGACAGGGGGCTTCATGGCTACACCTTC; CDR3 protein: CASSFDRGLHGYTF
clone size: .; J gene: TRBJ2-2; V gene: TRBV9; D gene: TRBD1; CDR3 DNA: TGTGCCAGCAGCGTCAGGGGGATGAACACCGGGGAGCTGTTTTTT; CDR3 protein: CASSVRGMNTGELFF
clone size: .; J gene: TRBJ1-5; V gene: TRBV6-1; D gene: .; CDR3 DNA: TGTGCCAGCAGTGAAGGGTTGGGGGGTATTAGCAATCAGCCCCAGCATTTT; CDR3 protein: CASSEGLGGISNQPQHF
clone size: .; J gene: TRBJ2-3; V gene: TRBV5-1; D gene: .; CDR3 DNA: TGCGCCAGCAGCTTGGTTCTGTACACAGATACGCAGTATTTT; CDR3 protein: CASSLVLYTDTQYF
clone size: few; J gene: TRBJ2-1; V gene: TRBV19; D gene: TRBD2; CDR3 DNA: TGTGCCAGTAGTATAGACTTCGGGACTAGCGGCAATGAGCAGTTCTTC; CDR3 protein: CASSIDFGTSGNEQFF
clone size: .; J gene: TRBJ2-7; V gene: TRBV27; D gene: TRBD1; CDR3 DNA: TGTGCCAGCTGTGACCAGGGCCCGGGACAGCTTTACGAGCAGTACTTC; CDR3 protein: CASCDQGPGQLYEQYF
clone size: few; J gene: TRBJ2-2; V gene: TRBV2; D gene: TRBD2; CDR3 DNA: TGTGCCAGCGGAGGCAGGACTAGCGGACCCACCGGGGAGCTGTTTTTT; CDR3 protein: CASGGRTSGPTGELFF
clone size: .; J gene: TRBJ1-1; V gene: TRBV19; D gene: .; CDR3 DNA: TGTGCCAGTACCGGACAGAGGAACACTGAAGCTTTCTTT; CDR3 protein: CASTGQRNTEAFF
clone size: .; J gene: TRBJ2-7; V gene: TRBV5-6; D gene: .; CDR3 DNA: TGTGCCAGCAGCTTGAACAGGGCCCCCTACGAGCAGTACTTC; CDR3 protein: CASSLNRAPYEQYF
clone size: .; J gene: TRBJ2-2; V gene: TRBV4-1; D gene: .; CDR3 DNA: TGCGCCAGCAGCCAAGATTTTCGAGTTTACAGAAACACCGGGGAGCTGTTTTTT; CDR3 protein: CASSQDFRVYRNTGELFF
clone size: .; J gene: TRBJ2-3; V gene: TRBV12-5; D gene: .; CDR3 DNA: TGTGCTAGTGGTAACGGAGCTAGCACAGATACGCAGTATTTT; CDR3 protein: CASGNGASTDTQYF
clone size: .; J gene: TRBJ2-1; V gene: TRBV5-4; D gene: .; CDR3 DNA: TGTGCCAGCAGCTTGGGACTGGCAGCGTCCTACAATGAGCAGTTCTTC; CDR3 protein: CASSLGLAASYNEQFF
clone size: .; J gene: TRBJ2-3; V gene: TRBV5-6; D gene: .; CDR3 DNA: TGTGCCAGCAGCCTTTCCAGGGCCGATACGCAGTATTTT; CDR3 protein: CASSLSRADTQYF
clone size: .; J gene: TRBJ1-6; V gene: TRBV5-4; D gene: TRBD1; CDR3 DNA: TGTGCCAGCAGCCCACAGGGGGCCGAAAATTCACCCCTCCACTTT; CDR3 protein: CASSPQGAENSPLHF
clone size: .; J gene: TRBJ2-3; V gene: TRBV6-5; D gene: .; CDR3 DNA: TGTGCCAGCAGTTACTCGGGGCGGACAGATACGCAGTATTTT; CDR3 protein: CASSYSGRTDTQYF
clone size: .; J gene: TRBJ1-6; V gene: TRBV6-5; D gene: TRBD1; CDR3 DNA: TGTGCCAGCAGTTACAGACAGGGGACGTCACCCCTCCACTTT; CDR3 protein: CASSYRQGTSPLHF
clone size: few; J gene: TRBJ2-7; V gene: TRBV11-3; D gene: .; CDR3 DNA: TGTGCCAGCAGCTTAGGCGGGTCTACCTACGAGCAGTACTTC; CDR3 protein: CASSLGGSTYEQYF
clone size: once; J gene: TRBJ2-7; V gene: TRBV4-1; D gene: TRBD1; CDR3 DNA: TGCGCCAGCAGCCAAGATCTGGGGACAGGTTCGTACGAGCAGTACTTC; CDR3 protein: CASSQDLGTGSYEQYF
clone size: .; J gene: TRBJ2-7; V gene: TRBV7-2; D gene: TRBD2; CDR3 DNA: TGTGCCAGCAGCTTTTTAAGCGGGAGATCGAGTGAGCAGTACTTC; CDR3 protein: CASSFLSGRSSEQYF
clone size: .; J gene: TRBJ2-7; V gene: TRBV27; D gene: TRBD2; CDR3 DNA: TGTGCCAGCAGTTTATCGAGCGCGGGGGCCTACGAGCAGTACTTC; CDR3 protein: CASSLSSAGAYEQYF
clone size: few; J gene: TRBJ1-5; V gene: TRBV6-6; D gene: TRBD1; CDR3 DNA: TGTGCCAGCACGGGACAGGGACCTAGCAATCAGCCCCAGCATTTT; CDR3 protein: CASTGQGPSNQPQHF
clone size: .; J gene: TRBJ2-7; V gene: TRBV13; D gene: TRBD1; CDR3 DNA: TGTGCCAGCAGAGGACAGGGCACCTCCTACGAGCAGTACTTC; CDR3 protein: CASRGQGTSYEQYF
clone size: .; J gene: TRBJ2-6; V gene: TRBV4-1; D gene: TRBD2; CDR3 DNA: TGCGCCAGCAGCCAGCGGGGGGTTCCCTCCGGGGCCAACGTCCTGACTTTC; CDR3 protein: CASSQRGVPSGANVLTF
clone size: .; J gene: TRBJ2-7; V gene: TRBV5-1; D gene: TRBD2; CDR3 DNA: TGCGCCAGCAGTTCACCTCTAGCGGGAGAGACCTACGAGCAGTACTTC; CDR3 protein: CASSSPLAGETYEQYF
clone size: .; J gene: TRBJ2-1; V gene: TRBV6-1; D gene: .; CDR3 DNA: TGTGCCACTCTACCGGGTCCAAACAGGGAGCAGTTCTTC; CDR3 protein: CATLPGPNREQFF
clone size: few; J gene: TRBJ1-1; V gene: TRBV4-1; D gene: .; CDR3 DNA: TGCGCCAGCAGCCCAGCAGGGCTCACTGAAGCTTTCTTT; CDR3 protein: CASSPAGLTEAFF
clone size: few; J gene: TRBJ2-7; V gene: TRBV5-8; D gene: .; CDR3 DNA: TGTGCCAGCAGCCGTACCGGGCCGCGGGACTACGAGCAGTACTTC; CDR3 protein: CASSRTGPRDYEQYF
clone size: once; J gene: TRBJ2-1; V gene: TRBV11-3; D gene: .; CDR3 DNA: TGTGCCAGCAGCTTGGGTGGAGGGGACTACAATGAGCAGTTCTTC; CDR3 protein: CASSLGGGDYNEQFF
clone size: .; J gene: TRBJ2-1; V gene: TRBV28; D gene: .; CDR3 DNA: TGTGCCAGCAGTTTGTCCTCCGGGTATGAGCAGTTCTTC; CDR3 protein: CASSLSSGYEQFF